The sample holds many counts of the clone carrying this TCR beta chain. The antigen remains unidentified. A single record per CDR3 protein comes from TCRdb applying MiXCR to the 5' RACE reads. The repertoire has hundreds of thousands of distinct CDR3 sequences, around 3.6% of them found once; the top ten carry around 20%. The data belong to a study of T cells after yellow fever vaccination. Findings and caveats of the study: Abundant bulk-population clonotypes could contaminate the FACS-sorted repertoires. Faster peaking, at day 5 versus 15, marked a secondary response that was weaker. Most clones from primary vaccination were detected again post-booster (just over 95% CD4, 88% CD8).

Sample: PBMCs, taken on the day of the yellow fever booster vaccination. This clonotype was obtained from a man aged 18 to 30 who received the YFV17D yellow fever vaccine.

The CDR3 DNA reads as TGTGCCACCAGTGATCCCGCGGGTAGCGGGGGCTACAATGAGCAGTTCTTC. Amino acid sequence: CATSDPAGSGGYNEQFF. The genes are TRBV24-1 and TRBJ2-1, with 9 bases matching TRBD2. In germline, CDR1 is KGHDR, CDR2 SFDVKD. Trimming removed 3 bases from V and 3 bases from J; junction bases left unmatched: 8. CDR3 size: 17 residues.